The 18 T cell receptor beta chains given below trace back to one sample, sequenced in a study of cytomegalovirus exposure and HLA in healthy donors. PCR was performed using 60 Vbeta and 13 Jbeta primers. Clones were sequenced by immunoSEQ multiplex PCR, and TCRdb holds only the in-frame ones, with some missing. Among about 180,000 clones, roughly 80% were seen once, and the ten largest hold approximately 2.4%. The specimen sequenced was PBMCs. The receptors originated from a female donor in good health and CMV-seronegative.

This clone was picked up a small number of times. V is TRBV11-2 and J is TRBJ2-7; tentative D call: TRBD1 (5 bases). V dropped 7 bases and J dropped 0 bases, with 10 bases sitting between them. The CDR3 sequence is 13 residues long. Germline CDR1 is SGHAT and CDR2 is FQNNGV. In DNA form, the CDR3 reads TGTGCCAGCACCCCCGACAGCTCCTACGAGCAGTACTTC. Translating it yields CASTPDSSYEQYF.

This rearrangement joins TRBV18 to TRBJ2-3, with 10 bases fitting TRBD1. Germline assignment: CDR1 KGHSH and CDR2 LQKENI. The length of the CDR3 is 17 residues. After removal of 2 bases from V and 4 bases from J, the junction contained 9 bases not matched to a gene. This CDR3 reads CASSPSRQGATADTQYF. The CDR3 DNA reads TGTGCCAGCTCACCATCGAGACAGGGGGCGACAGCAGATACGCAGTATTTT. The whole variable domain, filled in from reference TRBV18 and TRBJ2-3, reads NAGVMQNPRHLVRRRGQEARLRCSPMKGHSHVYWYRQLPEEGLKFMVYLQKENIIDESGMPKERFSAEFPKEGPSILRIQQVVRGDSAAYFCASSPSRQGATADTQYFGPGTRLTVL.

The chain carries TRBV6-5 and TRBJ1-3; D may be TRBD1 (6 bases). The V gene's germline CDR1 is MNHEY and CDR2 SVGAGI. Trimming removed 2 bases at V and 0 bases at J, with 8 bases between. The CDR3 spans 15 residues. The CDR3 DNA sequence: TGTGCCAGCAGTTACGCAGGGGTCTCTGGAAACACCATATATTTT. Its protein is CASSYAGVSGNTIYF.

The chain recombines TRBV5-1 with TRBJ2-7, with 7 bases lining up with TRBD2. The CDR3 length is 15 residues. V shed 5 bases and J 2 bases; nucleotides not matched to a gene: 10. Germline CDR1 is SGHRS and CDR2 is YFSETQ. The CDR3 DNA reads TGCGCCAGCAGAAGAGTACGGGAGGCCGCCTACGAGCAGTACTTC. Translated: CASRRVREAAYEQYF. Full variable domain (rest looked up from reference TRBV5-1 and TRBJ2-7): KAGVTQTPRYLIKTRGQQVTLSCSPISGHRSVSWYQQTPGQGLQFLFEYFSETQRNKGNFPGRFSGRQFSNSRSEMNVSTLELGDSALYLCASRRVREAAYEQYFGPGTRLTVT.

The CDR3 coding sequence is TGCGCCAGCAGCCAAGATAGCGGGAGGGCTGGGACCCAGTACTTC. Translated, it gives CASSQDSGRAGTQYF. The chain combines TRBV4-1 with TRBJ2-5; 11 bases match TRBD2. The CDR3 extends over 15 amino acids. CDR1 MGHRA and CDR2 YSYEKL come from the germline V gene. J was trimmed by 7 bases and V by 0 bases; bases with no gene match: 4.

The chain joins TRBV5-4 to TRBJ1-1, with 7 bases identical to TRBD1. CDR3 length: 14 amino acids. V dropped 5 bases and J dropped 4; count of bases not matched to a gene: 8. Germline-derived CDR1 and CDR2 are SGHNT and YYREEE (reference sequence). The CDR3 nucleotides are TGTGCCAGCAGGGTACAGGGGCGGACCACTGAAGCTTTCTTT. It specifies CASRVQGRTTEAFF.

The chain's CDR3 is CASSLTPQGQEKLFF. DNA for the CDR3: TGCGCCAGCAGCTTGACGCCCCAGGGCCAAGAAAAACTGTTTTTT. The rearrangement uses TRBV5-1 and TRBJ1-4, with D perhaps matching TRBD1 (5 bases). Trimming shortened V by 1 base and J by 8 bases, and 15 bases separated the two germline ends. The CDR3 length is 15 residues. Germline CDR1 reads SGHRS; CDR2 reads YFSETQ.

The V and J genes are TRBV10-3 and TRBJ2-7, with TRBD1 matching 9 bases. Germline V lookup: CDR1 ENHRY, CDR2 SYGVKD. V lost 6 bases and J lost 2; bases outside the gene matches: 8. The CDR3 sequence is 15 residues long. CDR3 region: CAIRVDRGDAYEQYF. DNA for the CDR3: TGTGCCATCAGGGTGGACAGGGGAGACGCCTACGAGCAGTACTTC.

This chain connects TRBV5-4 to TRBJ2-5, with TRBD2 matching 10 bases. The closer fit of TRBJ2-7 to the DNA end suggests the J call may be wrong. This CDR3 has 15 residues. Germline CDR1 reads SGHNT; CDR2 reads YYREEE (reference sequence). CDR3 DNA sequence: TGTGCCAGCAGCACCAAAACTAGCGGGATACGCGAGCAGTACTTC. Encoded protein: CASSTKTSGIREQYF.

The chain uses TRBV5-8 and TRBJ1-1; 8 bases fit TRBD1. CDR3 length equals 13 residues. Germline CDR1 and CDR2: SGHTS and YDEGEE. V trimming: 4 bases; J trimming: 6 bases; junction bases outside the gene matches: 5. The CDR3 protein is CASSHGQGSEAFF. CDR3 sequence (DNA): TGTGCCAGCAGCCACGGACAGGGATCTGAAGCTTTCTTT. Variable domain in full (rest from reference TRBV5-8 and TRBJ1-1): EAGVTQSPTHLIKTRGQQATLRCSPISGHTSVYWYQQALGLGLQFLLWYDEGEERNRGNFPPRFSGRQFPNYSSELNVNALELEDSALYLCASSHGQGSEAFFGQGTRLTVV.

The chain employs TRBV4-2 and TRBJ2-7; 8 nucleotides match TRBD2. Germline CDR1 LGHNA, CDR2 YNFKEQ. V dropped 1 base and J dropped 2; count of bases not matched to a gene: 13. This CDR3 comprises 18 residues. The CDR3 reads CASSQGFWTGGSAYEQYF. As DNA, the CDR3 is TGTGCCAGCAGCCAAGGGTTTTGGACGGGAGGGAGCGCCTACGAGCAGTACTTC.

The chain combines TRBV7-3 with TRBJ2-3, with 7 bases identical to TRBD2. V lost 4 bases and J lost 2; bases outside the gene matches: 6. CDR3 size: 15 residues. Germline CDR1 SGHTA, CDR2 FQGTGA. CDR3 amino acids: CASSSGLGYTDTQYF. In nucleotides, the CDR3 is TGTGCCAGCAGCTCCGGACTAGGTTACACAGATACGCAGTATTTT.

V is TRBV7-2 and J is TRBJ2-5; a weak D match, TRBD2 (5 bases). The CDR3 contains 13 residues. CDR1 and CDR2 (germline): SGHTA, FQGNSA. Trimming shortened V by 1 base and J by 9 bases, and 12 bases separated the two germline ends. The CDR3 DNA reads as TGTGCCAGCAGCTTAGGTCGCGGGTATCCCCAGTACTTC. This gives the protein CASSLGRGYPQYF.

The rearrangement joins TRBV6-5 to TRBJ1-1, with D possibly matching TRBD1 (6 bases). V was cut by 6 bases and J by 5 bases, with 13 bases left in between. Germline V gene sequence: CDR1 MNHEY, CDR2 SVGAGI. The CDR3 is 13 amino acids. The CDR3 loop is CASRPQGRTEAFF. Written as DNA, the CDR3 is TGTGCCAGCAGGCCACAGGGAAGGACTGAAGCTTTCTTT.

The rearrangement joins TRBV15 to TRBJ1-5; unclear D gene. Looked up from germline, CDR1 is LNHNV and CDR2 is YYDKDF (reference sequence). The CDR3 has 14 residues. Trimming cost V 1 base and J 9 bases, with 13 bases left between them. CDR3 sequence: CATSRAEGCGPQHF. The CDR3, as DNA: TGTGCCACCAGCAGAGCTGAGGGTTGTGGGCCCCAGCATTTT.

This clone was found once. This chain links TRBV2 with TRBJ2-3; TRBD2 matches at 8 bases. The trim removed 9 bases at V and 3 bases at J, leaving 11 bases unmatched. The CDR3 runs 15 residues. Germline V lookup: CDR1 SNHLY, CDR2 FYNNEI. The chain's CDR3 is CASVPEGGGTDTQYF. Written as DNA, the CDR3 is TGTGCCAGTGTACCCGAGGGCGGGGGGACAGATACGCAGTATTTT.

The chain uses TRBV6-5 and TRBJ1-3, with 7 positions matching TRBD1. This CDR3 is 12 amino acids long. Germline V CDR1 and CDR2: MNHEY, SVGAGI. The trim removed 5 bases at V and 7 bases at J, leaving 2 bases unmatched. CDR3 nucleotides: TGTGCCAGCAGTCCCAGGGGGAACACCATATATTTT. This translates into CASSPRGNTIYF.

CDR3: CASSQGRSYNSPLHF. The CDR3 DNA reads as TGCGCCAGCAGCCAGGGCAGATCCTATAATTCACCCCTCCACTTT. J is TRBJ1-6 and V is TRBV4-3; D is undetermined. The CDR3 is 15 residues long. Trimming took off 3 bases at V and 1 base at J, with 7 bases between the two ends. The V gene's germline CDR1 is LGHNA and CDR2 YSLEER.